This section outlines one T cell receptor (beta chain) sequence together with its context. The sample originates from a study of blood T cell repertoires in COVID-19. The CDR3 contains 14 residues. Germline V gives CDR1 SGHNT, CDR2 YENEEA. V was shortened by 5 bases and J by 6 bases, with 17 bases between the two germline ends. Method: immunoSEQ multiplex PCR; TCRdb's copy keeps in-frame clones and lacks some. The table lists more than 200,000 clones, about 88% of them singletons, with approximately 2.1% in the top ten. This TCR was recovered from a woman in her thirties or forties who had recovered from COVID-19. The genes are TRBV11-3 and TRBJ2-7; weak D call: TRBD1 (6 bases). The sequenced sample was peripheral blood. The DNA of the CDR3 is TGTGCCAGCAGCCGCTTGACAGGTGGTCGCGAGCAGTACTTC. Amino acids: CASSRLTGGREQYF.